The 18 T cell receptor beta chains below come from one sample, sequenced in a study of blood T cell repertoires in COVID-19. Method: immunoSEQ multiplex PCR; TCRdb's copy keeps in-frame clones and lacks some. The repertoire includes around 400,000 clones, 80% to 90% of them detected once, and about 1.2% sits in the top ten. The sequencing sample was made of peripheral blood. These receptors came from a man aged 35 to 55 with acute or convalescent COVID-19.

V and J are TRBV6-5 and TRBJ1-2; a possible D gene is TRBD1 (6 bases). The CDR3 contains 13 residues. CDR1 MNHEY and CDR2 SVGAGI come from the germline V gene. V lost 6 bases and J 7 bases, leaving 15 bases between the germline ends. The CDR3 DNA is TGTGCCAGCAGAGTGGGGGCGCTGACTGGCTACACCTTC. Translation gives CASRVGALTGYTF.

The genes are TRBV10-3 and TRBJ2-7; the match to TRBD1 covers 7 bases. V was clipped by 6 bases and J by 3 bases; unmatched bases: 11. The CDR3 is 15 amino acids. Germline V gene data show CDR1 as ENHRY and CDR2 as SYGVKD. The CDR3 loop is CAISTPNRGIYEQYF. The DNA of the CDR3 is TGTGCCATCAGCACCCCAAACAGGGGTATCTACGAGCAGTACTTC.

The CDR3 DNA follows: TGTGCCAGCAGCTGGACTGGGGAATCCCTAGCGTATGAGCAGTTCTTC. Its translation is CASSWTGESLAYEQFF. The chain carries TRBV5-8 and TRBJ2-1; TRBD2 might be the D (6 bases). Germline V gene data show CDR1 as SGHTS and CDR2 as YDEGEE. The V gene lost 3 bases and the J gene lost 8 bases, with 21 bases spanning the gap. This CDR3 is built from 16 residues.

This rearrangement joins TRBV7-2 to TRBJ1-5, with 10 nucleotides matching TRBD1. This CDR3 is built from 18 residues. The V gene end was trimmed by 1 base and the J gene end by 2 bases; junction bases not matched to a gene: 8. Germline CDR1 and CDR2: SGHTA and FQGNSA. The CDR3 DNA reads as TGTGCCAGCAGCTTAGTGGGACAGGGGATAGGGGGCAATCAGCCCCAGCATTTT. Translated: CASSLVGQGIGGNQPQHF.

This clone was recorded once. This chain joins TRBV9 and TRBJ2-1; 9 bases are shared with TRBD2. With 3 bases clipped from V and 4 bases from J, the junction kept 14 bases outside the gene matches. Germline lookup yields CDR1 SGDLS and CDR2 YYNGEE. CDR3 length: 18 amino acids. In DNA, the CDR3 is TGTGCCAGCAGCGAAAATCTCCGGCTAGCGGGACTATACAATGAGCAGTTCTTC. This sequence encodes CASSENLRLAGLYNEQFF.

CDR3 sequence reads: CASSQAGTGNLDEQYF. The CDR3 nucleotides read TGCGCCAGCAGCCAAGCAGGAACAGGGAACTTAGACGAGCAGTACTTC. The chain recombines TRBV4-1 with TRBJ2-7, with D tentatively TRBD1 (6 bases). Germline CDR1 MGHRA, CDR2 YSYEKL. Trimming cost V 1 base and J 5 bases, with 18 bases left between them. The CDR3 sequence is 16 residues long.

The chain combines TRBV5-4 with TRBJ2-3; a weak D match, TRBD1 (6 bases). CDR3 length equals 14 residues. Trimming took 4 bases from V and 6 from J, leaving 15 bases between them. The germline CDR1 and CDR2 sequences are SGHNT and YYREEE (reference sequence). This CDR3 is CASSLWTDEDTQYF. CDR3 nucleotide sequence: TGTGCCAGCAGCCTCTGGACAGATGAGGATACGCAGTATTTT. Together with reference TRBV5-4 and TRBJ2-3, the CDR3 gives the full variable domain: ETGVTQSPTHLIKTRGQQVTLRCSSQSGHNTVSWYQQALGQGPQFIFQYYREEENGRGNFPPRFSGLQFPNYSSELNVNALELDDSALYLCASSLWTDEDTQYFGPGTRLTVL.

This chain uses TRBV10-3 with TRBJ1-1; 7 bases match TRBD1. CDR1 and CDR2 from the germline V gene are ENHRY and SYGVKD. V gave up 8 bases and J gave up 4 bases; unmatched junction bases: 7. CDR3 length equals 13 residues. CDR3 nucleotide sequence: TGTGCCATCCTCAGGGGGGACGGCACTGAAGCTTTCTTT. Translated, it gives CAILRGDGTEAFF.

The chain carries TRBV10-3 and TRBJ1-1; D unclear. Deletions cut 10 bases from V and 3 bases from J, with 12 bases between. Germline-derived CDR1 and CDR2 are ENHRY and SYGVKD. CDR3 length: 12 residues. CDR3 in amino acids: CATRGGDTEAFF. The CDR3 coding sequence is TGTGCCACACGCGGAGGAGACACTGAAGCTTTCTTT.

The genes are TRBV30 and TRBJ2-3, with 7 bases lining up with TRBD2. This CDR3 is 14 amino acids long. CDR1 is GTSNPN and CDR2 is SVGIG in the germline V gene (reference sequence). Trimming removed 6 bases from V and 0 bases from J; junction bases left unmatched: 6. In DNA form, the CDR3 reads TGTGCCTGCCTGCCGGGAGGAAGCACAGATACGCAGTATTTT. Translating gives CACLPGGSTDTQYF.

V usage is TRBV7-9 and J usage is TRBJ2-7, with 7 bases identical to TRBD1. V shed 5 bases, J shed 2 bases, and the junction held 6 bases outside the gene matches. CDR3 length: 14 residues. Germline CDR1 is SEHNR and CDR2 is FQNEAQ (reference sequence). The CDR3 protein is CASSPRDSTYEQYF. The CDR3 DNA follows: TGTGCCAGCAGCCCCCGGGACAGTACCTACGAGCAGTACTTC. Full variable domain (missing parts from reference TRBV7-9 and TRBJ2-7): DTGVSQNPRHKITKRGQNVTFRCDPISEHNRLYWYRQTLGQGPEFLTYFQNEAQLEKSRLLSDRFSAERPKGSFSTLEIQRTEQGDSAMYLCASSPRDSTYEQYFGPGTRLTVT.

The V call is TRBV2, the J call TRBJ2-1; TRBD2 matches at 7 bases. CDR3 size: 16 residues. V lost 6 bases and J lost 8; bases outside the gene matches: 16. CDR1 and CDR2 (germline): SNHLY, FYNNEI. The CDR3 is CASRKLASRTGDEQFF. As DNA, the CDR3 is TGTGCCAGCAGAAAACTAGCGTCAAGAACGGGTGATGAGCAGTTCTTC.

The chain employs TRBV19 and TRBJ1-1, with D possibly being TRBD1 (6 bases). The V gene lost 8 bases and the J gene lost 5 bases, with 18 bases spanning the gap. This CDR3 is 14 amino acids long. From germline, CDR1 is LNHDA and CDR2 SQIVND (reference sequence). The CDR3, as DNA: TGTGCCAGTTCTGATGCGGGGAGGGGGACTGAAGCTTTCTTT. Protein product: CASSDAGRGTEAFF.

As regards this clone: Within the sample, other DNA sequences also encode this same CDR3. The chain recombines TRBV7-2 with TRBJ2-3; 8 bases fit TRBD1. CDR1 is SGHTA and CDR2 is FQGNSA in the germline V gene. Trimming took 1 base from V and 2 from J; bases not matched to a gene: 2. This CDR3 spans 15 amino acids. Here the CDR3 reads CASSLGTGYTDTQYF. The CDR3 nucleotides read TGTGCCAGCAGCTTAGGGACAGGGTACACAGATACGCAGTATTTT.

The rearrangement uses TRBV6-4 and TRBJ2-5; D is possibly TRBD2 (7 bases). CDR3 length: 14 amino acids. Germline V gene data show CDR1 as MRHNA and CDR2 as SNTAGT. The V gene lost 5 bases and the J gene lost 2 bases, with 12 bases spanning the gap. Here the CDR3 DNA reads TGTGCCAGCAGTAGGGGAGGGGGGCAAGAGACCCAGTACTTC. Translating it yields CASSRGGGQETQYF.

The rearrangement links TRBV30 to TRBJ1-6; possible D gene TRBD1, 5 bases. Germline assignment: CDR1 GTSNPN and CDR2 SVGIG (reference sequence). The CDR3 is 14 residues long. V was pared by 8 bases and J by 9 bases, with 20 bases between. The CDR3 nucleotides are TGTGCCAGCACCGGGACTCCTTCGGGTTCACCCCTCCACTTT. Encoded protein: CASTGTPSGSPLHF.

The chain uses TRBV6-1 and TRBJ1-2; 9 bases agree with TRBD1. V lost 4 bases to trimming and J lost 4 bases; unmatched junction nucleotides: 10. This CDR3 is 16 amino acids long. Germline lookup yields CDR1 MNHNS and CDR2 SASEGT. The CDR3 reads CASSAGTGRSPYGYTF. The CDR3 DNA is TGTGCCAGCAGTGCCGGGACAGGGAGAAGTCCCTATGGCTACACCTTC.

As DNA, the CDR3 is TGCAGCGGGGGACAGATGAACACTGAAGCTTTCTTT. Translating gives CSGGQMNTEAFF. The chain couples TRBV29-1 to TRBJ1-1; 7 bases match TRBD1. CDR1 is SQVTM and CDR2 is ANQGSEA in the germline V gene. With V trimmed by 7 bases and J by 0 bases, 2 bases remained unmatched. The CDR3 length is 12 residues.